This TCR beta chain was obtained from a study of ipilimumab plus nivolumab after autologous stem cell transplantation. About the research overall: DLBCL patients had primary refractory or relapsed disease.

Only one count was recorded for this clone. There are 15 residues in the CDR3. Trimming at V came to 5 bases and at J to 3 bases, leaving 8 bases not matched to a gene. Germline loops: CDR1 MNHNY, CDR2 SVGAGI (reference sequence). Libraries were prepared by immunoSEQ multiplex PCR; TCRdb keeps only in-frame clonotypes and omits some of them. The data contain about 83,000 clones, about 83% of them seen just once; the ten biggest clones take up 2% to 2.5%. The chain joins TRBV6-6 to TRBJ1-2, with 8 bases fitting TRBD1. This clonotype was sampled from a male donor with diffuse large B-cell lymphoma. The source was PBMCs, collected in a trial of ipilimumab plus nivolumab as post-transplant consolidation. The CDR3 coding sequence is TGTGCCAGCAGTCCCCGACAGGGGTGGGACTATGGCTACACCTTC. This translates into CASSPRQGWDYGYTF.